This record looks at one T cell receptor (beta chain) sequence and its context. The specificity of this receptor is unknown. Nothing much larger sits one base from this clone, and base qualities are not available. The data were obtained in a study of cytomegalovirus exposure and HLA in healthy donors (dated by TCRdb to about 2017). Concerning the study at large: An earlier analysis of some 550 of the donors reported 250 to 300 Gb of sequence data and 117 million unique TCR beta sequences from some 180 million T cells. Approximately 300 gigabases of sequencing data and about 92 million unique TCR sequences made up an early release that covered several hundred HLA-typed donors. The genetic ancestry cluster associated with self-reported Caucasian donors included roughly four fifths of the 350 to 500 genotyped donors. The study was designed to test whether signatures of past pathogen exposure could be identified by cataloging public T cell receptors. The study used immunosequencing to profile the T cell repertoires of 670 or so subjects and linked those repertoires to cytomegalovirus serostatus. Besides the first cohort of around 700 subjects, a separate validation cohort made up of roughly 120 different subjects was used. To predict cytomegalovirus infection status, the study brought together high-throughput TCR immunosequencing, statistical association of individual TCRs with disease status, and machine learning. To study patterns of TCR occurrence, a later analysis re-analyzed previously published TCR beta repertoires from around 700 donors and added high-resolution HLA genotyping. Rather than using new phenotypic data, the later analysis identified candidate immune exposures from TCR beta sequences and from how often those sequences occurred across donors. In an earlier analysis of 550 to 700 of the donors, high-throughput TCR beta sequencing was used to judge whether each TCR beta V gene segment behaved as functional or pseudogenic. Donor age, sex, ethnicity and CMV serostatus were collected together with the repertoire data. A later genetic analysis used genome-wide SNP genotypes for 398 of the 666 donors, treating that subset as a discovery cohort. Every discovery cohort repertoire had been produced on one sequencing platform. HLA typing covered class I and class II loci at four-digit resolution. The number of typed donors differed by locus: about 620-640 for A, B, C, DRB1 and DQB1; approximately 520 for DQA1; 600 to 610 for DPA1; and around 490 for DPB1. Roughly five DR-DQ haplotypes were handled as single units for association and clustering because linkage in the cohort was strong. Across some 400 genotyped donors of the cohort, an average of roughly 250,000 unique TCR beta nucleotide sequences per donor were sequenced, and around 19% of those sequences were non-productive. Paper-wide results and their limitations: In a later analysis, most CMV-associated TCR beta chains were found to appear HLA-restricted, with HLA associations seemingly driven largely by CMV exposure. In a later genetic analysis, a missense DCLRE1C variant was associated with V-gene and J-gene trimming of TCR beta chains, and the association was replicated in an independent cohort. The authors suggested that the approach could potentially be extended to other disease states and immunological phenotypes. Strong co-occurrence of HLA alleles, especially DR and DQ, made assigning TCR associations to individual alleles difficult. Three of the identified cytomegalovirus-associated TCR beta chains were confirmed in vitro to be specific for cytomegalovirus antigens. Most TCR sequences were observed very rarely across donors, whereas some public TCRs were present in many individuals. Because HLA typing was unavailable for some donors at each locus, only the typed subset was used in association tests. The study gave a list of 150 to 200 TCR beta chains associated with cytomegalovirus. This cohort had only TCR beta chains sequenced, and the lack of alpha or paired-chain data limited which features could be detected. In a later analysis, some 17,000 TCR beta sequences were associated with specific HLA alleles at a false discovery rate of 0.05. Immune exposure information for the cohort was limited to CMV serostatus. In a later analysis, TCR association rates were found to vary across HLA loci, with the most associated TCRs seen for DRB1 alleles and the fewest for HLA-C alleles. A group of highly shared sequence variants was considered likely to be a technical artifact of the sequencing pipeline. The classifier was reported to diagnose cytomegalovirus status with high specificity and sensitivity in both the original cohort and the validation cohort. Because the 87-base-pair reads could not distinguish some IMGT-functional V segments, including TRBV6-2 and TRBV6-3, those segments were excluded. A further reported finding was that TCR beta sequences accurately predicted the HLA-A and HLA-B alleles for most subjects in the first cohort. The presence/absence analyses assumed that sequencing depth was roughly uniform across donors, and that assumption may not be true. In a later analysis, HLA-associated TCR beta chains were found to be more clonally expanded and to have lower generation probabilities than equally common non-associated chains. In a later genetic analysis, fewer N-insertions in productive TCRs were reported among donors in an Asian-associated ancestry cluster than the approximately 710-donor mean. Linkage disequilibrium might explain the correlated functional status among segregating V segments, but an unknown experimental factor could not be ruled out. The earlier analysis of about 600 of the donors excluded roughly 17 rarely observed V segments, including chromosome 9 orphons, because counts were too low. In an earlier analysis of about 600 of the donors, most TCR beta V segments appeared in productive rearrangements about 87% or about 30% of the time, broadly matching IMGT annotations. Several of the top co-occurrence clusters appeared to be linked to parvovirus B19, influenza, CMV and Epstein-Barr virus, according to a later analysis.

The cohort comprised under 700 healthy bone marrow donors. At the time of sampling, every cohort member was nominally healthy, though immune exposures that went unrecorded were likely present. The donor tested CMV seropositive, placing the donor among the approximately 290 seropositive members of the cohort. A peripheral blood sample was provided by each donor, and peripheral blood mononuclear cells were used for TCR beta sequencing. Genomic DNA extraction from the blood cell samples was performed with the Qiagen DNeasy Blood Extraction Kit. The junction shows trimming of 3 bases on V and 6 bases on J, plus 11 bases between the germline ends. Via the germline V gene, CDR1 is SGDLS and CDR2 YYNGEE. There are 13 amino acids in the CDR3, from cysteine to phenylalanine inclusive. Only CDR3 DNA remains: 39 bases, in frame from the first base. The library was obtained by the immunoSEQ multiplex PCR assay. For the multiplex PCR, a mixture combining 60 forward primers for TCR Vbeta segments and 13 reverse primers for TCR Jbeta segments was used. The CDR3 region of rearranged TCR beta genes was amplified from genomic DNA with a multiplex PCR assay. Amplified TCR beta libraries were sequenced as 87-base-pair reads on the Illumina HiSeq System. In the original analysis: A later analysis counted about 80 million unique TCR beta chains across the 690 or so repertoires, and some 11 million of these chains were shared by at least two donors. A nearest-neighbor algorithm error-corrected the raw reads and collapsed the reads into unique sequences, merging closely related sequences to remove PCR and sequencing errors. CDR3 sequences were aligned to IMGT reference sequences to assign V, D and J gene segments. For a sequence to be retained, a match of at least six nucleotides to both a V gene segment and a J gene segment was required. Rearrangements were classified as productive when the CDR3 lacked stop codons and remained in frame with V and J, and all other rearrangements were classified as non-productive. Following IMGT convention, CDR3 was defined as the stretch from the second conserved V-encoded cysteine up to the conserved J-encoded phenylalanine. The earlier analysis of about 610 of the donors excluded sequences that lacked an unambiguous match to a single V gene segment. An earlier analysis of 450 to 650 of the donors called V segments functional above 56.7% productive rearrangements and segregating when the between-donor standard deviation exceeded 5%. To diagnose cytomegalovirus status from the catalog of TCR beta chain sequences, a statistical classification framework was built. In a later analysis, V and J genes were assigned by comparing TCR nucleotide sequences against IMGT/GENE-DB human TR gene sequences. The TCRdist pipeline was used in a later analysis to assign CDR3 sequences and most-parsimonious VDJ recombination scenarios. In a later analysis, each TCR beta chain was defined by its CDR3 amino acid sequence together with its V-gene family, and reads lacking a unique V-gene family were excluded. As a way to deal with suspected cross-contamination and a sequencing artifact, a later analysis dropped more than 500 nucleotide sequences that were highly shared and had low generation probability. A later analysis calculated a clonal expansion index for each public chain from normalized within-repertoire ranks of inferred template counts. A later analysis computed generation probabilities with a VDJ recombination model fitted to out-of-frame rearrangements, and checked the results against IGoR. In a later analysis, TCR-TCR, TCR-HLA and TCR-CMV co-occurrence was scored with hypergeometric tests, and a repertoire-size bias correction was applied to TCR pairs. To estimate false discovery rates, a later analysis permuted the HLA or CMV assignments 20 times. In a later analysis, co-occurring TCRs were grouped using DBSCAN, with TCRdist sequence similarity added in when clustering inside HLA-allele-positive subsets. Repertoires with fewer than 30,000 or more than 120,000 public chains were left out of co-occurrence clustering, as were four to six repertoires with anomalous nucleotide sharing. The table was pulled from immuneACCESS by TCRdb, which kept in-frame rearrangements only. Such tables lose some clones; where checked, under half of the loss comes from unresolved V genes, and the rest has no known cause. V and J calls and clone size come straight from that table; D and trimming were deduced from the DNA. For this sample there are around 65,000 clones; approximately 78% appear just once. The ten largest clones represent about 3% of the sample.

The TCR originated in a girl between 5 and 17 years old in good health and CMV-seropositive. Source material: PBMCs. Rearrangement joined TRBV9 to TRBJ2-3; TRBD1 is perhaps the D gene, given 6 matching bases. The DNA sequence follows: TGTGCCAGCAGCGCCCAGGGGTTGGATACGCAGTATTTT. Its translation reads: CASSAQGLDTQYF.